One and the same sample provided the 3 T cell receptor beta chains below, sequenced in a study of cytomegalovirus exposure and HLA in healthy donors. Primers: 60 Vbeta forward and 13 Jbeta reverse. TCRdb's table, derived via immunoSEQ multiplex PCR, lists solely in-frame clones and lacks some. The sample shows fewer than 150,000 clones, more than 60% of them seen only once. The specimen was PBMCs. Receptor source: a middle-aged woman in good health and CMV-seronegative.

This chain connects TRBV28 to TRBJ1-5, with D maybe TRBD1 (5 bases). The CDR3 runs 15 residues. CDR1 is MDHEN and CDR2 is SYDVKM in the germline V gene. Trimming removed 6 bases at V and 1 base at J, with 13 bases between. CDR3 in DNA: TGTGCCAGCAGCCAAGACGGGGGAAGCAATCAGCCCCAGCATTTT. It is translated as CASSQDGGSNQPQHF.

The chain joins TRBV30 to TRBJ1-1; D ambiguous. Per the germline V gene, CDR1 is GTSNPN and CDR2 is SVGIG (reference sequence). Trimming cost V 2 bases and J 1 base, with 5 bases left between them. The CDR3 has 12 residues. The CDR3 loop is CAWSPGNTEAFF. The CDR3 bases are TGTGCCTGGAGTCCGGGGAACACTGAAGCTTTCTTT.

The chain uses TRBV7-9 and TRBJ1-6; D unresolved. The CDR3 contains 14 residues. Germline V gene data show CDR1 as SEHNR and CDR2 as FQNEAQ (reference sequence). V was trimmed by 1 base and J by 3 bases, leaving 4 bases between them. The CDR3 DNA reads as TGTGCCAGCAGCTTAGACAGCTATAATTCACCCCTCCACTTT. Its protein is CASSLDSYNSPLHF.